This note documents a single T cell receptor beta chain sequence. This record comes from a study of blood T cell repertoires in COVID-19. Study-level background: The study drew acute and convalescent COVID-19 samples from the United States, Italy and Spain. From T cells, B-cell-depleted T cells, or PBMCs came the material, which was cDNA or gDNA.

The CDR3 consists of 16 residues. Trimming cost V 6 bases and J 8 bases, with 23 bases left between them. Original analysis: For nucleated cells, counts were estimated from reference gene primer amplification. Only in-frame clones appear in the TCRdb table, and some are missing; sequencing was by immunoSEQ multiplex PCR. V, J and clone size reflect that table, while D and trimming were determined from the DNA. The repertoire holds 130,000 to 150,000 clones, about three quarters seen once, with about an eighth in the top ten. This receptor was identified in an elderly man with acute or convalescent COVID-19. The sample consisted of peripheral blood. The chain is built from TRBV5-3 and TRBJ1-4, with D possibly being TRBD1 (5 bases). TRBV5-3 is an ORF for which the function is uncertain. DNA of the CDR3: TGTGCCAGAAACTCTGCTTCCCGGGCGGGACTCGAAAAACTGTTTTTT. Its protein is CARNSASRAGLEKLFF.